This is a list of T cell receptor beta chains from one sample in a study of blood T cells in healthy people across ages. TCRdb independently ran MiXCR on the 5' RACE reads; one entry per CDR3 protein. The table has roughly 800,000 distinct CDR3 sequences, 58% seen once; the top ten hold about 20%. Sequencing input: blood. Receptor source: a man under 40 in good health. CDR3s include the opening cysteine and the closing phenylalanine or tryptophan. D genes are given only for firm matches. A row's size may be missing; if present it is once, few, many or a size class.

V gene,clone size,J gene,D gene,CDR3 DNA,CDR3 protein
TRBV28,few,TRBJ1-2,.,TGTGCCAGCAGTGTGGGGTCCTATGGCTACACCTTC,CASSVGSYGYTF
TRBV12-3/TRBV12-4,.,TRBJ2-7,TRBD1,TGTGCCAGCAGTTTAGCTCCGGGACAGGGCTCCTACGAGCAGTACTTC,CASSLAPGQGSYEQYF
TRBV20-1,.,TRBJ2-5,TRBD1,TGCAGTGCTAGAGATCCCGTGGGACAGGGAAGGGAGACCCAGTACTTC,CSARDPVGQGRETQYF
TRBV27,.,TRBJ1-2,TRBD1,TGTGCCAGCAGTGCAGGGGGGGAAGCCGACTATGGCTACACCTTC,CASSAGGEADYGYTF
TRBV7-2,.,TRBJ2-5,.,TGTGCCAGCAGCTTTTCTCTACAAGAGACCCAGTACTTC,CASSFSLQETQYF
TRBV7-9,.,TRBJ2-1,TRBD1,TGTGCCAGCAGCTTCGGGACAGCCTATGAGCAGTTCTTC,CASSFGTAYEQFF
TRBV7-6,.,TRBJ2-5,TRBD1,TGTGCCACCGGGACAGGGGGGGGAGAGCAGTACTTC,CATGTGGGEQYF
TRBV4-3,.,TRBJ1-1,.,TGCGCCAGCAGCCAAGTTCTAACGTCTGAGGCTTTCTTT,CASSQVLTSEAFF
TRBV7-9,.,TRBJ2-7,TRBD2,TGTGCCAGCAGCTTAGCGCTGATAGCGGGAGGTGACGAGCAGTACTTC,CASSLALIAGGDEQYF
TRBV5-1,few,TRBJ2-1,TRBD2,TGCGCCAGCAGCCTCCTGCCGGGAGGGCCGGGTAATGAGCAGTTCTTC,CASSLLPGGPGNEQFF
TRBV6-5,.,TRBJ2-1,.,TGTGCCAGCGGGCTTCAGATCGAAGAGCAGTTCTTC,CASGLQIEEQFF
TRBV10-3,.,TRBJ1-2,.,TGTGCCATCAGGGCCAGCTATGGCTACACCTTC,CAIRASYGYTF
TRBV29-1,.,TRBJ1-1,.,TGCAGCGCGACGGATTACACTGAAGCTTTCTTT,CSATDYTEAFF
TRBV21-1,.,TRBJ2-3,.,TGTGCCAGCAGCAAAGGCATGAGGGGATCCATCCCAGATACGCAGTATTTT,CASSKGMRGSIPDTQYF
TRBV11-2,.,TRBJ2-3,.,TGTGCCAGCAGCGCGGGCACCACAGATACGCAGTATTTT,CASSAGTTDTQYF
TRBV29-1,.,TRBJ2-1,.,TGCAGCGTTGAAAGGGCGAGTACGATTAATGAGCAGTTCTTC,CSVERASTINEQFF
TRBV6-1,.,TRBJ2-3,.,TGTGCCAGCAGTGATGTCAGGGCGCGGCTAGATACGCAGTATTTT,CASSDVRARLDTQYF
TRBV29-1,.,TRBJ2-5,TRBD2,TGCAGCGTTGTCCTCGGGGGGTCTTGGGGGGAGACCCAGTACTTC,CSVVLGGSWGETQYF
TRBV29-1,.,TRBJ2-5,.,TGCAGCGTTGTTCAGGCCCAAGAGACCCAGTACTTC,CSVVQAQETQYF
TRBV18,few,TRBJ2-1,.,TGTGCCAGCTCACCCAACCTGGCGGCTAGCAATGAGCAGTTCTTC,CASSPNLAASNEQFF
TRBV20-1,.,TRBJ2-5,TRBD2,TGCAGTGCTAGACGTAGCGGGAAAGAGACCCAGTACTTC,CSARRSGKETQYF
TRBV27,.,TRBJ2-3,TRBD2,TGTGCCAGCAGTCCCCATTTCCCGCGGGGGTCCCGGTCTAGCACAGATACGCAGTATTTT,CASSPHFPRGSRSSTDTQYF
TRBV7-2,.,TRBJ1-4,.,TGTGCCAGCAGCTGGGGGGAAGTGCAGTCGGAACTGTTTTTT,CASSWGEVQSELFF
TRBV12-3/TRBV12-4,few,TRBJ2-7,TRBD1,TGTGCCAGCAGTTTAACCGGGACAGGCCGGGCGGGTATCTACGAGCAGTACTTC,CASSLTGTGRAGIYEQYF